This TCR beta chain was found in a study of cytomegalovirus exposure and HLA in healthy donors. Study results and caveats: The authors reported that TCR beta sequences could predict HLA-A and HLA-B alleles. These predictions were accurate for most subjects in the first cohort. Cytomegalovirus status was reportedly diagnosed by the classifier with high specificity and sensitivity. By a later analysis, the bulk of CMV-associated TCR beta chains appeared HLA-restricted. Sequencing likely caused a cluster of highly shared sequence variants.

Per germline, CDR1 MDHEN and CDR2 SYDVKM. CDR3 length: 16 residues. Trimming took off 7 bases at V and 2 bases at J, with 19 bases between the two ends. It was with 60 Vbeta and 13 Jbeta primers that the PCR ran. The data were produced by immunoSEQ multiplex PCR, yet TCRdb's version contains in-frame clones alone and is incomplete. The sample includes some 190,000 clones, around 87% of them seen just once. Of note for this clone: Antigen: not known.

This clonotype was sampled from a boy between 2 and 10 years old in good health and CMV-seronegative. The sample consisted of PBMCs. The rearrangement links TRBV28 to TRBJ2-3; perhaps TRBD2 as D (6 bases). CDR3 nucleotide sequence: TGTGCCAGCACCCTAAATCCCGCGGGATACACAGATACGCAGTATTTT. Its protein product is CASTLNPAGYTDTQYF. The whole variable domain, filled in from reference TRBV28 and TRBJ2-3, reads DVKVTQSSRYLVKRTGEKVFLECVQDMDHENMFWYRQDPGLGLRLIYFSYDVKMKEKGDIPEGYSVSREKKERFSLILESASTNQTSMYLCASTLNPAGYTDTQYFGPGTRLTVL.